Below are 26 T cell receptor beta chains sequenced from a single sample in a study of T cell responses to AZD1222 COVID-19 vaccine. Only in-frame clones appear in the TCRdb table, and some are missing; sequencing was by immunoSEQ multiplex PCR. Altogether 100,000 to 150,000 clones are present, about 93% being singletons, with the ten largest covering around 5%. The material was peripheral blood, obtained on day 0 of AZD1222 vaccination. All receptors derive from an adult in good health.

The gene calls are TRBV2 and TRBJ1-2; maybe TRBD1 (5 bases). The CDR3 spans 13 residues. Germline V gives CDR1 SNHLY, CDR2 FYNNEI. Trimming shortened V by 7 bases and J by 0 bases, and 9 bases separated the two germline ends. The CDR3 loop is CASKAGSNYGYTF. The CDR3 nucleotides are TGTGCCAGCAAAGCAGGGTCTAACTATGGCTACACCTTC.

The DNA of the CDR3 is TGCGCCAGCAAGGGGGCCCTAAATCAGCCCCAGCATTTT. It codes for CASKGALNQPQHF. The chain is built from TRBV10-2 and TRBJ1-5, with TRBD1 matching over 7 bases. V shed 7 bases, J shed 4 bases, and the junction held 4 bases outside the gene matches. This CDR3 spans 13 amino acids. Germline V gene lookup returns CDR1 WSHSY and CDR2 SAAADI.

The genes are TRBV3-1 (or the pseudogene TRBV3-2) and TRBJ1-2; D uncertain. The V and J ends lost 3 bases and 8 bases respectively, with 1 base between them. The CDR3 spans 9 residues. Germline CDR1 is LGHDT and CDR2 is YNNKEL (reference sequence). CDR3 nucleotides: TGTGCCAGCAGCCACGGCTACACCTTC. This codes for CASSHGYTF.

V and J are TRBV27 and TRBJ1-1; D is undetermined. This CDR3 contains 13 residues. In germline, CDR1 is MNHEY, CDR2 SMNVEV (reference sequence). The V and J ends lost 5 bases and 3 bases respectively, with 10 bases between them. In DNA, the CDR3 is TGTGCCAGCAGTCCCCTCCTCGACACTGAAGCTTTCTTT. Translated, it gives CASSPLLDTEAFF.

The chain links TRBV10-3 to TRBJ1-1, with D perhaps matching TRBD1 (5 bases). With 8 bases removed from V and 5 bases from J, the gap between germline ends came to 9 bases. The germline V gene has CDR1 ENHRY and CDR2 SYGVKD. The CDR3 totals 11 residues. The CDR3 spells CAIGGGTEAFF. The CDR3 DNA reads as TGTGCCATCGGGGGGGGTACTGAAGCTTTCTTT.

The rearrangement joins TRBV13 to TRBJ2-2; 11 positions agree with TRBD2. The J segment lost 4 bases and the V segment lost 5 bases, leaving 6 bases of the junction unmatched. The CDR3 contains 16 residues. From germline, CDR1 is PRHDT and CDR2 FYEKMQ (reference sequence). CDR3 DNA: TGTGCCAGCAGCCCCCTAGCGGGGGGACCCACCGGGGAGCTGTTTTTT. Residues: CASSPLAGGPTGELFF.

This chain connects TRBV13 to TRBJ1-6, with 7 bases lining up with TRBD1. The CDR3 has 16 amino acids. The J segment lost 7 bases and the V segment lost 0 bases, leaving 6 bases of the junction unmatched. From germline, CDR1 is PRHDT and CDR2 FYEKMQ (reference sequence). The DNA of the CDR3 is TGTGCCAGCAGCTTAGGGGGACAGTCCCAAAATTCACCCCTCCACTTT. Protein product: CASSLGGQSQNSPLHF. Looking up the rest from reference TRBV13 and TRBJ1-6 gives the full variable domain: AAGVIQSPRHLIKEKRETATLKCYPIPRHDTVYWYQQGPGQDPQFLISFYEKMQSDKGSIPDRFSAQQFSDYHSELNMSSLELGDSALYFCASSLGGQSQNSPLHFGNGTRLTVT.

The V call is TRBV30, the J call TRBJ2-7; D may be TRBD1 (6 bases). CDR1 and CDR2 from the germline V gene are GTSNPN and SVGIG (reference sequence). The CDR3 consists of 13 residues. The germline V and J ends were trimmed by 2 bases and 10 bases, with 18 bases remaining between them. CDR3 region: CAWSPSQAGEQYF. The CDR3 region has the DNA TGTGCCTGGAGTCCCTCGCAGGCAGGGGAACAGTACTTC. The full variable domain, with the rest looked up from reference TRBV30 and TRBJ2-7, is SQTIHQWPATLVQPVGSPLSLECTVEGTSNPNLYWYRQAAGRGLQLLFYSVGIGQISSEVPQNLSASRPQDRQFILSSKKLLLSDSGFYLCAWSPSQAGEQYFGPGTRLTVT.

The chain recombines TRBV4-2 with TRBJ2-3; 12 bases line up with TRBD2. Germline V gene lookup returns CDR1 LGHNA and CDR2 YNFKEQ. The CDR3 is made up of 18 amino acids. Losses at the gene ends were 0 bases for V and 1 base for J; bases not matched to a gene: 5. The CDR3 sequence: CASSQEILAGGGTDTQYF. In DNA form, the CDR3 reads TGTGCCAGCAGCCAAGAGATCCTAGCGGGAGGGGGCACAGATACGCAGTATTTT.

This chain connects TRBV7-9 to TRBJ2-1; D tentatively fits TRBD1 or TRBD2 (6 bases each). Trimming shortened V by 1 base and J by 5 bases, and 18 bases separated the two germline ends. The germline V gene has CDR1 SEHNR and CDR2 FQNEAQ (reference sequence). The CDR3 has 17 amino acids. The CDR3 DNA reads as TGTGCCAGCAGCTTAGATCCGCTCACGGGGGCTAACAATGAGCAGTTCTTC. As protein: CASSLDPLTGANNEQFF.

The genes are TRBV28 and TRBJ1-5, with a possible D match to TRBD1 (5 bases). Germline CDR1 reads MDHEN; CDR2 reads SYDVKM. The CDR3 contains 15 residues. Trimming took off 8 bases at V and 3 bases at J, with 17 bases between the two ends. Written as DNA, the CDR3 is TGTGCCAGCTCCTTAGCAGGAGGGGACAATCAGCCCCAGCATTTT. This gives the protein CASSLAGGDNQPQHF.

The chain carries TRBV11-3 and TRBJ1-1; the D is unclear. This CDR3 is built from 12 residues. Trimming removed 2 bases from V and 7 bases from J, with 8 bases in between. Germline CDR1 SGHNT, CDR2 YENEEA. The CDR3 loop reads CASSLSGNEAFF. Written as DNA, the CDR3 is TGTGCCAGCAGCTTAAGCGGCAATGAAGCTTTCTTT.

This chain uses TRBV18 with TRBJ1-4, with D unresolved. CDR1 and CDR2 (germline): KGHSH, LQKENI. The CDR3 totals 15 residues. Trimming removed 2 bases at V and 1 base at J, with 8 bases between. The CDR3 spells CASSPIAGTNEKLFF. The CDR3 DNA follows: TGTGCCAGCTCACCAATAGCGGGAACTAATGAAAAACTGTTTTTT.

This chain connects TRBV27 to TRBJ1-5, with D possibly being TRBD1 (5 bases). V gave up 0 bases and J gave up 1 base, with 10 bases separating them. Germline V gene data show CDR1 as MNHEY and CDR2 as SMNVEV (reference sequence). The CDR3 covers 16 residues. The CDR3 spells CASSLSGGMSNQPQHF. CDR3 sequence (DNA): TGTGCCAGCAGTTTATCCGGGGGAATGAGCAATCAGCCCCAGCATTTT.

The V gene is TRBV4-1, the J gene TRBJ1-1, with D possibly matching TRBD1 (5 bases). Trimming cost V 0 bases and J 4 bases, with 15 bases left between them. The CDR3 sequence is 16 residues long. Germline-derived CDR1 and CDR2 are MGHRA and YSYEKL. Written as DNA, the CDR3 is TGCGCCAGCAGCCAAGATCTGTCTGGCGGGGCCACTGAAGCTTTCTTT. It translates to CASSQDLSGGATEAFF.

The chain carries TRBV7-3 and TRBJ1-2; weak D call: TRBD1 (5 bases). Trimming pared 5 bases from V and 8 bases from J, leaving 15 bases between. The CDR3 is 13 amino acids. Germline V gives CDR1 SGHTA, CDR2 FQGTGA. The DNA of the CDR3 is TGTGCCAGCAGCCTGGCCGGGGCCCGGGGCTACACCTTC. Protein product: CASSLAGARGYTF.

This clone was counted once. In DNA form, the CDR3 reads TGTGCCAGCAGTCCAGGGTTTCGCAATCAGCCCCAGCATTTT. This codes for CASSPGFRNQPQHF. The V call is TRBV28, the J call TRBJ1-5; D may be TRBD1 (5 bases). The V end was cut by 5 bases, the J end by 2 bases, with 10 bases between. CDR1 and CDR2 from the germline V gene are MDHEN and SYDVKM. This CDR3 has 14 amino acids.

The chain links TRBV5-1 to TRBJ1-5, with 10 bases that match TRBD1. The CDR3 length is 15 residues. Trimming at V came to 4 bases and at J to 3 bases, leaving 4 bases not matched to a gene. Germline CDR1 reads SGHRS; CDR2 reads YFSETQ. CDR3: CASSPGQGYNQPQHF. The CDR3 DNA reads as TGCGCCAGCAGCCCGGGACAGGGGTACAATCAGCCCCAGCATTTT.

V gene TRBV28 combines with J gene TRBJ1-2; the D is unclear. Germline CDR1 and CDR2: MDHEN and SYDVKM. V was shortened by 4 bases and J by 4 bases, with 16 bases between the two germline ends. The CDR3 is made up of 15 amino acids. This CDR3 reads CASSSPKLSRYGYTF. The CDR3 region has the DNA TGTGCCAGCAGTTCCCCGAAACTTAGTCGCTATGGCTACACCTTC.

The gene calls are TRBV6-4 and TRBJ2-5, with 10 bases that match TRBD2. The germline gives CDR1 MRHNA, CDR2 SNTAGT. V shed 2 bases and J 1 base; nucleotides not matched to a gene: 7. This CDR3 has 17 residues. The CDR3 nucleotides are TGTGCCAGCAGTGACACCTCGACTAGCGGGCTCCAAGAGACCCAGTACTTC. It codes for CASSDTSTSGLQETQYF.

The rearrangement uses TRBV19 and TRBJ2-1, with 10 bases aligning to TRBD2. This CDR3 is built from 15 residues. Trimming took 7 bases from V and 4 from J; bases not matched to a gene: 7. CDR1 LNHDA and CDR2 SQIVND come from the germline V gene (reference sequence). CDR3 DNA sequence: TGTGCCAGTACACCGGGACTAGCGCTATACAATGAGCAGTTCTTC. Amino acids: CASTPGLALYNEQFF.

The rearrangement links TRBV6-5 to TRBJ1-5; D is undetermined. With 8 bases removed from V and 0 bases from J, the gap between germline ends came to 11 bases. Germline CDR1 and CDR2: MNHEY and SVGAGI. The CDR3 sequence is 14 residues long. CDR3 protein: CASSYTDSNQPQHF. Here the CDR3 DNA reads TGTGCCAGCTCTTACACCGATAGCAATCAGCCCCAGCATTTT.

The chain carries TRBV27 and TRBJ1-1; TRBD1 matches at 9 bases. Looked up from germline, CDR1 is MNHEY and CDR2 is SMNVEV (reference sequence). The ends lost 11 bases at V and 5 bases at J; junction bases unmatched: 12. This CDR3 contains 14 residues. The CDR3 loop reads CAGVHDRGFTEAFF. The CDR3 coding sequence is TGTGCCGGAGTCCATGACAGGGGGTTTACTGAAGCTTTCTTT.

The chain links TRBV28 to TRBJ2-7; 9 nucleotides match TRBD2. The CDR3 totals 15 residues. The germline CDR1 and CDR2 sequences are MDHEN and SYDVKM. V lost 6 bases to trimming and J lost 6 bases; unmatched junction nucleotides: 12. Written as DNA, the CDR3 is TGTGCCAGCAGATCCCCGGGACTAGCCTTTGGCGAGCAGTACTTC. It codes for CASRSPGLAFGEQYF.

The rearrangement links TRBV5-1 to TRBJ1-1; D possibly corresponds to TRBD1 (6 bases). The CDR3 has 14 residues. The germline gives CDR1 SGHRS, CDR2 YFSETQ. V was shortened by 2 bases and J by 5 bases, with 13 bases between the two germline ends. The CDR3 loop reads CASSLNRDKTEAFF. The CDR3 DNA sequence: TGCGCCAGCAGCTTAAACAGGGATAAAACTGAAGCTTTCTTT.

The chain employs TRBV9 and TRBJ1-3; 9 positions agree with TRBD1. Germline values: CDR1 SGDLS, CDR2 YYNGEE. The CDR3 consists of 19 residues. Trimming at V came to 3 bases and at J to 0 bases, leaving 13 bases not matched to a gene. CDR3 sequence reads: CASSGDSRDREISGNTIYF. CDR3 nucleotide sequence: TGTGCCAGCAGCGGGGACTCTCGGGACAGGGAGATCTCTGGAAACACCATATATTTT.